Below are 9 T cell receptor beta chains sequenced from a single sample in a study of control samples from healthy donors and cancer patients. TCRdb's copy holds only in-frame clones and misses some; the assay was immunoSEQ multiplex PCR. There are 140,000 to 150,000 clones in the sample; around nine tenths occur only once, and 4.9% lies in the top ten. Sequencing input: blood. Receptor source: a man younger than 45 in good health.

The CDR3: CASRQGLNQPQHF. In DNA form, the CDR3 reads TGTGCCAGCAGACAGGGTCTCAATCAGCCCCAGCATTTT. The chain couples TRBV28 to TRBJ1-5; TRBD1 is a possible D gene (6 bases). Germline CDR1 reads MDHEN; CDR2 reads SYDVKM. This CDR3 is 13 amino acids long. Trimming left V 6 bases short and J 3 bases short, with 9 bases between.

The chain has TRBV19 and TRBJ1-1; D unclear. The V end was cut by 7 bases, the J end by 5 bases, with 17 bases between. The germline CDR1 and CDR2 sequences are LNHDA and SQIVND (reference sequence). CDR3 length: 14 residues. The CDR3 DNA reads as TGTGCCAGTATACGTCTGGGATCGGAAACTGAAGCTTTCTTT. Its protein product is CASIRLGSETEAFF.

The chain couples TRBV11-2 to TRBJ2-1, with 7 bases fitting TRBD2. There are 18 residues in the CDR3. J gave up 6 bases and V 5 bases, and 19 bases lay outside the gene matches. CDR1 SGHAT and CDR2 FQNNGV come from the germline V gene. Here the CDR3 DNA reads TGTGCCAGCAGCCTCAACCCGTCGACCCGGGGACTATTCAATGAGCAGTTCTTC. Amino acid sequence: CASSLNPSTRGLFNEQFF.

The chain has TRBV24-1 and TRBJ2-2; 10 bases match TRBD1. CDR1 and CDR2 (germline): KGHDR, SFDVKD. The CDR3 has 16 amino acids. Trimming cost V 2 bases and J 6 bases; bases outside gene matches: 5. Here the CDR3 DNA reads TGTGCCACCAGTGATTCCGGACAGGGGGTGGCCGGGGAGCTGTTTTTT. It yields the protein CATSDSGQGVAGELFF.

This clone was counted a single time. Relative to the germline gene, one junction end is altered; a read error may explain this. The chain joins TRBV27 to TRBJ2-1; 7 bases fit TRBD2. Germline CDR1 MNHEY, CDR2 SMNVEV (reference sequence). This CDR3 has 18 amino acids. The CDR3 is CAGSPRYGGGSGVNEQFF. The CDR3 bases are TGTGCCGGCAGTCCCCGCTACGGGGGAGGGTCGGGAGTGAATGAGCAGTTCTTC.

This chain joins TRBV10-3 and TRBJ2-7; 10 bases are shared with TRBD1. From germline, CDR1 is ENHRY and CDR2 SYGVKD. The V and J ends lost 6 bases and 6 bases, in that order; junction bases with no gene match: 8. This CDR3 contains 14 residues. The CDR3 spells CAIRGDRGGREQYF. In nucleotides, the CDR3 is TGTGCCATCAGGGGGGACAGGGGAGGGCGCGAGCAGTACTTC.

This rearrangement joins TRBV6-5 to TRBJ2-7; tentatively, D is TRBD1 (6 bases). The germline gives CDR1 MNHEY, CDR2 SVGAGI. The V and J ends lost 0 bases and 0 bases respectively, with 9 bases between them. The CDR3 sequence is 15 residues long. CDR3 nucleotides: TGTGCCAGCAGTTACTCATACAGGGACTCCTACGAGCAGTACTTC. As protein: CASSYSYRDSYEQYF.

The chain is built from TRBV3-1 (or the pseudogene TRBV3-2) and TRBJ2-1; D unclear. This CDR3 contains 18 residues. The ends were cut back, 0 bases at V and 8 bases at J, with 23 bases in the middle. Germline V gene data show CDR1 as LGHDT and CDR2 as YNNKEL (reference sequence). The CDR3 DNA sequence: TGTGCCAGCAGCCAAGATCTGTGGACCCCACGGTGCTCCCATGAGCAGTTCTTC. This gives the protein CASSQDLWTPRCSHEQFF.

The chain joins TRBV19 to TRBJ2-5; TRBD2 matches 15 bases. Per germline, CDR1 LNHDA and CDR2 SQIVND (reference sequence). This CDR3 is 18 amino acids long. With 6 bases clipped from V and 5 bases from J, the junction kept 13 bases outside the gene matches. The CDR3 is CASSLPGTSGRSRETQYF. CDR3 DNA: TGTGCCAGTAGCCTACCTGGGACTAGCGGGAGGAGTAGGGAGACCCAGTACTTC.